One sample yielded the 15 T cell receptor beta chains listed below, sequenced in a study of breast tumors, draining lymph nodes, adjacent tissues. One entry per CDR3 protein, called by TCRdb with MiXCR from the multiplex PCR reads. The table includes around 250,000 distinct CDR3 sequences, less than 35% detected once. Samples came from axillary lymph nodes draining the breast cancer. The sample consisted of axillary lymph node tissue. These receptors were collected from a female donor with breast cancer. Some clones in this sample may be carry-over from other donors' samples.

This clonotype has ten or more counts. The rearrangement joins TRBV4-1 to TRBJ2-7, with TRBD2 identical over 7 bases. CDR3 length: 15 residues. Looked up from germline, CDR1 is MGHRA and CDR2 is YSYEKL. V gave up 0 bases and J gave up 3 bases; unmatched junction bases: 5. CDR3 in amino acids: CASSQDRASGYEQYF. Written as DNA, the CDR3 is TGCGCCAGCAGCCAAGATAGGGCTAGCGGCTACGAGCAGTACTTC.

In its sample, this clonotype was seen many times. This chain links TRBV10-3 with TRBJ2-2; 8 positions agree with TRBD2. The V segment lost 8 bases and the J segment 4 bases; nucleotides outside the gene matches: 12. Germline V CDR1 and CDR2: ENHRY, SYGVKD. This CDR3 is 16 amino acids long. Here the CDR3 DNA reads TGTGCCATCGGCCTAGCGGGCGTCCCCGCCACCGGGGAGCTGTTTTTT. Protein product: CAIGLAGVPATGELFF.

The J gene is TRBJ1-3, the V gene TRBV3-1, with 7 positions matching TRBD1. Germline-derived CDR1 and CDR2 are LGHDT and YNNKEL (reference sequence). This CDR3 has 16 residues. The ends lost 4 bases at V and 2 bases at J; junction bases unmatched: 8. The CDR3 nucleotides are TGTGCCAGCAGCCCCTCTACGACAGGGCCTGGAAACACCATATATTTT. Protein: CASSPSTTGPGNTIYF.

This chain connects TRBV7-9 to TRBJ1-4, with 9 bases aligning to TRBD1. V shed 5 bases, J shed 0 bases, and the junction held 7 bases outside the gene matches. This CDR3 comprises 17 residues. Per germline, CDR1 SEHNR and CDR2 FQNEAQ (reference sequence). DNA of the CDR3: TGTGCCAGCAGCGGGGGACAGGGCGATGCAACTAATGAAAAACTGTTTTTT. Protein: CASSGGQGDATNEKLFF.

This clonotype appeared a few times. The chain recombines TRBV10-3 with TRBJ1-1; D call uncertain. V was shortened by 0 bases and J by 1 base, with 9 bases between the two germline ends. The CDR3 runs to 15 residues. Germline V gives CDR1 ENHRY, CDR2 SYGVKD. Written as DNA, the CDR3 is TGTGCCATCAGTGAGTCGAGAGGGAAGAACACTGAAGCTTTCTTT. Translating gives CAISESRGKNTEAFF.

This clonotype was recorded many times. The rearrangement links TRBV7-2 to TRBJ2-1, with 7 bases lining up with TRBD2. Germline CDR1 is SGHTA and CDR2 is FQGNSA. The ends lost 2 bases at V and 5 bases at J; junction bases unmatched: 6. The CDR3 runs to 15 residues. The CDR3 loop is CASSLRRGIHNEQFF. The CDR3 DNA reads TGTGCCAGCAGCTTAAGGCGGGGGATCCACAATGAGCAGTTCTTC.

Points on this clonotype: One base away lies a much larger clone, so this may be a sequencing read error. V and J are TRBV7-2 and TRBJ1-5; unclear D gene. The CDR3 totals 12 residues. CDR1 and CDR2 from the germline V gene are SGHTA and FQGNSA. In DNA, the CDR3 is TGCGCCAGCAGCCAAGACGGCCGGCCCCAGCATTTT. Translated, it gives CASSQDGRPQHF.

The table lists this clonotype with many counts. The chain has TRBV4-3 and TRBJ1-4, with no clear D. The CDR3 consists of 15 residues. Trimming took off 0 bases at V and 4 bases at J, with 9 bases between the two ends. The V gene's germline CDR1 is LGHNA and CDR2 YSLEER. CDR3 residues: CASSQDVGYNEKLFF. CDR3 nucleotide sequence: TGCGCCAGCAGCCAAGATGTGGGGTATAATGAAAAACTGTTTTTT.

This clonotype appeared many times. The genes are TRBV24-1 and TRBJ2-5, with D possibly called TRBD1 or TRBD2 (6 bases each). CDR1 is KGHDR, CDR2 SFDVKD, per germline. V lost 8 bases and J 5 bases, leaving 11 bases between the germline ends. There are 12 residues in the CDR3. The CDR3 protein is CATKDSGETQYF. The CDR3 nucleotides read TGTGCCACCAAGGACAGCGGGGAGACCCAGTACTTC.

This clonotype appeared many times. The gene calls are TRBV7-2 and TRBJ2-7, with a weak D call TRBD2 (7 bases). From germline, CDR1 is SGHTA and CDR2 FQGNSA. Trimming pared 5 bases from V and 7 bases from J, leaving 15 bases between. The CDR3 totals 13 residues. Here the CDR3 reads CASSLARGGEQYF. The CDR3 bases are TGTGCCAGCAGCCTTGCAAGGGGGGGAGAGCAGTACTTC.

There are many counts of this clonotype. The chain carries TRBV7-6 and TRBJ2-1; 9 nucleotides agree with TRBD1. There are 14 residues in the CDR3. J was trimmed by 6 bases and V by 4 bases; bases with no gene match: 4. Germline CDR1 reads SGHVS; CDR2 reads FNYEAQ. CDR3 DNA sequence: TGTGCCAGCAGCTCTACGGGACAGGGCAATGAGCAGTTCTTC. Its protein product is CASSSTGQGNEQFF.

CDR3: CATSDPDRGWGYTF. CDR3 nucleotide sequence: TGTGCCACCAGTGACCCAGACAGGGGATGGGGCTACACCTTC. This chain links TRBV24-1 with TRBJ1-2, with 8 bases identical to TRBD1. With 4 bases clipped from V and 8 bases from J, the junction kept 8 bases outside the gene matches. This CDR3 region has 14 residues. Germline CDR1 is KGHDR and CDR2 is SFDVKD.

This clonotype appeared a single time. The chain employs TRBV12-3 or TRBV12-4 and TRBJ2-6; 9 nucleotides match TRBD1. CDR3 size: 19 residues. Trimming at V came to 4 bases and at J to 0 bases, leaving 10 bases not matched to a gene. CDR3 coding DNA: TGTGCCAGCAGTTGGATGGGACAGGGTCTAAGCTCTGGGGCCAACGTCCTGACTTTC. Translated, it gives CASSWMGQGLSSGANVLTF.

This clonotype came up many times. The V and J genes are TRBV5-1 and TRBJ1-2; D ambiguous. CDR3 length: 12 amino acids. Per germline, CDR1 SGHRS and CDR2 YFSETQ. With 7 bases removed from V and 1 base from J, the gap between germline ends came to 8 bases. Here the CDR3 DNA reads TGCGCCAGCTCCAGGAGTAACTATGGCTACACCTTC. This translates into CASSRSNYGYTF.

This chain links TRBV9 with TRBJ2-7; possibly TRBD2 for D (5 bases). This CDR3 has 11 residues. V gave up 7 bases and J gave up 5 bases, with 10 bases separating them. CDR1 is SGDLS, CDR2 YYNGEE, per germline. The CDR3 DNA follows: TGTGCCAGCTTAGAGGGCAACGAGCAGTACTTC. Translating gives CASLEGNEQYF.